This T cell receptor (beta chain) was recovered during a study of cytomegalovirus exposure and HLA in healthy donors. Regarding the study as a whole: Presence/absence analyses took donor sequencing depth as roughly uniform.

Germline CDR1 and CDR2: SGHRS and YFSETQ. The CDR3 extends over 18 amino acids. The J segment lost 2 bases and the V segment lost 0 bases, leaving 7 bases of the junction unmatched. On this clone itself: Its antigen is not identified.

13 Jbeta primers and 60 Vbeta primers were used for the PCR. The table came from immunoSEQ multiplex PCR; TCRdb's copy has only in-frame clones and leaves some out. The table has around 140,000 clones, approximately 90% seen once; the top ten hold about 5%. The TCR originated in a woman in her thirties in good health and CMV-seronegative. The sequencing input was PBMCs. The chain combines TRBV5-1 with TRBJ2-2; 10 bases match TRBD2. This CDR3 reads CASSLGAGLAVNTGELFF. In nucleotides, the CDR3 is TGCGCCAGCAGCTTGGGGGCTGGACTAGCGGTTAACACCGGGGAGCTGTTTTTT.